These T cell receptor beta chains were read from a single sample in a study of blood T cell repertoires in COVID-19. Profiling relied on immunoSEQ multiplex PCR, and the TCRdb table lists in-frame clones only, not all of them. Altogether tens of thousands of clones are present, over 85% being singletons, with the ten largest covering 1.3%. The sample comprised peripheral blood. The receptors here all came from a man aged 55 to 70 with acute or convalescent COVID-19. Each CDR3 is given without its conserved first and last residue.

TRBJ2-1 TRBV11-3 ASSLFRGEQF
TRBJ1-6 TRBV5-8 ASSLRPRGGSPLH
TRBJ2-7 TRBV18 ASSPETGVVPYEQY
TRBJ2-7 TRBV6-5 ASSPGKGYEQY
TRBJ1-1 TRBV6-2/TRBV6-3 ASSYSEGRRGQGMNTEAF
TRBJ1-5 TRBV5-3 ARSSMRHDSNQPQH
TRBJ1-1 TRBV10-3 AISDPLAGTGETTEAF
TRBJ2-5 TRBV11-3 ASSLDFQETQY
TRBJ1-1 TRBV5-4 ASSFQNTEAF
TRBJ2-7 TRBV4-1 ASSQVLGQGIYEQY
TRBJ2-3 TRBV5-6 ASSLVRDASTDTQY
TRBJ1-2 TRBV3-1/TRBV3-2 ASSQRGGYYGYT
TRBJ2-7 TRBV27 ASSPDRVLYEQY
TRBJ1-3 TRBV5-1 ASSLGPDSSGNTIY
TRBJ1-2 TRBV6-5 ASSNGQGVVYGYT
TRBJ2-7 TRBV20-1 SASLLAGYEQY
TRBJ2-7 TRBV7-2 ASSITQGRHEQY
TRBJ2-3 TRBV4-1 ASSQNPGVSTDTQY
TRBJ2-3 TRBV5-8 ASSSTGSTDTQY
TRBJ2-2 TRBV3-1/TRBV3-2 ASTDRGYTGELF
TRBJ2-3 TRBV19 ASSFSRVLVGTSTDTQY
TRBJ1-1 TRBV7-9 ASSSTNTEAF
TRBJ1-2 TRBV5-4 ASSFGTASTRGYT
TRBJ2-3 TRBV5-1 ASSLFAGTSTDTQY
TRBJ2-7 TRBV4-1 ASSQSSEQY
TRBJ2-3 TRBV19 ASSNRGVADTQY
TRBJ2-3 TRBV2 ASSGGATSTDTQY
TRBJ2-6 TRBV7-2 ASSFGQGSGANVLT
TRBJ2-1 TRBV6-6 ASSFLQGNEQF
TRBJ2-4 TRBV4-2 ASSQALAGGVNIQY
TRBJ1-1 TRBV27 ASSLKGQGGTEAF
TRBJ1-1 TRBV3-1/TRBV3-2 ASSRWGTPEAF
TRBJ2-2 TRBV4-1 ASSLETDTGELF
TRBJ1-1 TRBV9 ASSSRQVDFTEAF
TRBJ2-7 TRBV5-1 ASMGGSSSYEQY
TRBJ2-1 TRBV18 ASSPLDRADYNEQF
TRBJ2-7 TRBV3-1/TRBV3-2 ASSQDLGSGSGQY
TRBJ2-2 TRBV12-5 ASRRQANTGELF
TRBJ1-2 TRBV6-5 ASRITTRGYGYT
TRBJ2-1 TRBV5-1 ASSLVLNEQF
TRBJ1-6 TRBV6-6 ASSRVRSPLH
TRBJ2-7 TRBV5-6 ASSLTYEQY
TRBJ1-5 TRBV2 ASSLVGSNQPQH
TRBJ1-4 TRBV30 AWSRQGKGQLF
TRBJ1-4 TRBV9 ASTSGLAKWELF
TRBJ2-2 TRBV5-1 ASSLYAGGDTGELF
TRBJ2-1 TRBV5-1 ASTLLPTSGSYNEQF
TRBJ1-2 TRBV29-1 SVDPGDRAGGYT
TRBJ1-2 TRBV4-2 ASSQNQAGTGGFRGYT
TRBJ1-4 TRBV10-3 AISSEEAEKLF
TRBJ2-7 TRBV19 ASSPTSGDGEQY